This record concerns one T cell receptor beta chain sequence. Its antigen remains undetermined. No base-level quality is on record; no much larger clone is a single base apart. Library prep was done by the immunoSEQ multiplex PCR assay. The source is immuneACCESS, and TCRdb retained only in-frame sequences with V and J called. Part of the clones is not carried over; for the studies checked, unresolved V genes explain less than half of this, and the remainder is unexplained. In all, the sample holds roughly 120,000 clones, and roughly 90% of those were seen once. The ten largest clones represent about 11% of the sample. For each enrolled patient, mismatch repair deficiency was established using either polymerase chain reaction or immunohistochemistry. TCR sequencing was performed for a few patients who responded to pembrolizumab therapy. The phase II trial prospectively tested pembrolizumab PD-1 blockade in advanced mismatch repair-deficient cancers regardless of tissue of origin. Peripheral blood T cell samples were serially collected before and at multiple times after PD-1 blockade was started. Blood sampling time points were reported as weeks after the first dose of pembrolizumab.

Taken from cysteine to phenylalanine, the CDR3 has 13 residues. CDR3 DNA is the only sequence kept; it has 39 bases, read in frame from the first base. CDR1 and CDR2 were assigned from the germline V gene as MNHNS and SASEGT. V is reduced by 5 bases and J by 6 bases, leaving a spacing of 12 bases between them. This sample was included in a study of PD-1 blockade in mismatch repair-deficient tumors (dated by TCRdb to about 2017). Background for the entire study: Between late 2013 and late 2016, more than 75 consecutive patients with around twelve mismatch repair-deficient cancer types, all previously treated and progressing, were enrolled in the trial. Tumor-associated T cell clones in the peripheral blood of patients responding to PD-1 blockade were tracked using deep sequencing of TCR CDR3 regions.

Broader findings and caveats from the paper: Rapid expansion after pembrolizumab followed by contraction, generally before radiologic responses, was shown by tumor-resident clones, which were often undetectable in blood before treatment.

The sequence is built from TRBV6-1 and TRBJ2-3, with the D gene not confidently named. Sequences were derived from peripheral blood, sampled 70 to 72 weeks after starting pembrolizumab. The TCR comes from an adult with mismatch repair-deficient cancer. The CDR3 region has the sequence CASSPSWADTQYF. The DNA reads TGTGCCAGCAGTCCTAGTTGGGCGGATACGCAGTATTTT.